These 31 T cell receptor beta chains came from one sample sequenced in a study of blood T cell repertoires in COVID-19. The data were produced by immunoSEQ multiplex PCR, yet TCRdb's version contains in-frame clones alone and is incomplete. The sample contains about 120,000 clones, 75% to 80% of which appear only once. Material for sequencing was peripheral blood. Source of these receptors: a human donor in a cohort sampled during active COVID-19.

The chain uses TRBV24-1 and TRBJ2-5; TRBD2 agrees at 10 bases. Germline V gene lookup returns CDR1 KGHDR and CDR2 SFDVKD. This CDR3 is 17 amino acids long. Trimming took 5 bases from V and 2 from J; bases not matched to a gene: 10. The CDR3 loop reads CATSAAGVAGGQETQYF. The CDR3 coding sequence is TGTGCCACCAGTGCTGCTGGGGTAGCGGGGGGTCAAGAGACCCAGTACTTC.

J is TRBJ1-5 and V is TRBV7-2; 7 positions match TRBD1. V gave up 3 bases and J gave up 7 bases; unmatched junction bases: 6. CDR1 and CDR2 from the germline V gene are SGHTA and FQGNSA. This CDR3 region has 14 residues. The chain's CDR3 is CASSLEGAHQPQHF. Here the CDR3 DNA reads TGTGCCAGCAGCTTGGAGGGGGCCCACCAGCCCCAGCATTTT. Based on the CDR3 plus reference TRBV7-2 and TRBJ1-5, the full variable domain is GAGVSQSPSNKVTEKGKDVELRCDPISGHTALYWYRQSLGQGLEFLIYFQGNSAPDKSGLPSDRFSAERTGGSVSTLTIQRTQQEDSAVYLCASSLEGAHQPQHFGDGTRLSIL.

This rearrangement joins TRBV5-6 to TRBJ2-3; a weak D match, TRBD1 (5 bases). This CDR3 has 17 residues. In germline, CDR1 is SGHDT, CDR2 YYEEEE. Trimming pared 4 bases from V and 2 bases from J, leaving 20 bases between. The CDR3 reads CASSPLLDNTITDTQYF. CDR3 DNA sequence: TGTGCCAGCAGCCCCTTACTGGACAACACTATCACAGATACGCAGTATTTT.

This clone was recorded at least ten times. CDR3 in amino acids: CASSPSTSGINEQYF. CDR3 DNA sequence: TGTGCCAGCAGTCCCTCCACTAGCGGGATTAACGAGCAGTACTTC. The chain combines TRBV6-6 with TRBJ2-7, with 10 nucleotides matching TRBD2. This CDR3 comprises 15 residues. Germline V gene data show CDR1 as MNHNY and CDR2 as SVGAGI (reference sequence). Trimming took 5 bases from V and 5 from J; bases not matched to a gene: 9.

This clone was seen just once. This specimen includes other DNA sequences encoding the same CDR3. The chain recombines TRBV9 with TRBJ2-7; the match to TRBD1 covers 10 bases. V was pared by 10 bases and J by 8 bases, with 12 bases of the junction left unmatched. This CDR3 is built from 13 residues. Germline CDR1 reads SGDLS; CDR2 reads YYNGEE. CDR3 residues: CAAGGQGKTKQYF. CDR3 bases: TGTGCCGCAGGGGGACAGGGGAAGACGAAGCAGTACTTC.

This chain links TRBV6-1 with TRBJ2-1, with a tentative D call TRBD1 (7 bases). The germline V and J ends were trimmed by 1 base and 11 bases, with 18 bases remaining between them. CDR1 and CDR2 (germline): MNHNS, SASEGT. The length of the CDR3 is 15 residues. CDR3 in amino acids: CASSEVFGGQSKQFF. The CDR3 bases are TGTGCCAGCAGTGAAGTCTTCGGGGGACAGAGTAAGCAGTTCTTC.

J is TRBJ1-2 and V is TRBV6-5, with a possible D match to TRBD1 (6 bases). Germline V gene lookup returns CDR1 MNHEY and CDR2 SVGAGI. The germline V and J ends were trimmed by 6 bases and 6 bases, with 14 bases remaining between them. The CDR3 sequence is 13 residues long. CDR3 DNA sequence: TGTGCCAGCAGGGGGGCAGGTGACCATGGCTACACCTTC. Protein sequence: CASRGAGDHGYTF.

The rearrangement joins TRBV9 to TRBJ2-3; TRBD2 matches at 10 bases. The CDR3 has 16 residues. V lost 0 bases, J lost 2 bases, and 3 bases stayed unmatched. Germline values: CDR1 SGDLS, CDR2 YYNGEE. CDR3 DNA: TGTGCCAGCAGCGTAGATAGCGGGAGGTCCACAGATACGCAGTATTTT. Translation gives CASSVDSGRSTDTQYF.

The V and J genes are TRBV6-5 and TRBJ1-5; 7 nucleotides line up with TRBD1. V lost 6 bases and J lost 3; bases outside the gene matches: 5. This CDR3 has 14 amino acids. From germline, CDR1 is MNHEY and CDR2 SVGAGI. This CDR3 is CASSRDSNNQPQHF. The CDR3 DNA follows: TGTGCCAGCAGCCGGGACAGCAACAATCAGCCCCAGCATTTT.

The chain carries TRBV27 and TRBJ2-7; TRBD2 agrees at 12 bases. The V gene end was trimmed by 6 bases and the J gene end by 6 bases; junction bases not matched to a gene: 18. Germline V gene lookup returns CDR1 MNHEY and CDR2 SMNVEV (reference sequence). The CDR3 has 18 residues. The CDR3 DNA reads TGTGCCAGCAGCACGACTAGCGGGAGAATGGGAGTTTTAGGCGAGCAGTACTTC. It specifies CASSTTSGRMGVLGEQYF.

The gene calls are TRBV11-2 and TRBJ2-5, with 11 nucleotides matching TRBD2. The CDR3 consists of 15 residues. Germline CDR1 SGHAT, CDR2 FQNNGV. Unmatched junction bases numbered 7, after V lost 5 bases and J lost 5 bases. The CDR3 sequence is CASSRGLAAMETQYF. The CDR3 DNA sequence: TGTGCCAGCAGCCGGGGACTAGCGGCCATGGAGACCCAGTACTTC.

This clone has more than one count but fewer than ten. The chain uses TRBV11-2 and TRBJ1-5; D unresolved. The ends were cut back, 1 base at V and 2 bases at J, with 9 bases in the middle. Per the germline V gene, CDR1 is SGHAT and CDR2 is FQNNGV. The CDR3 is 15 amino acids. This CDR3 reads CASSLGSSGNQPQHF. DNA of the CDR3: TGTGCCAGCAGCTTAGGTTCAAGCGGCAATCAGCCCCAGCATTTT.

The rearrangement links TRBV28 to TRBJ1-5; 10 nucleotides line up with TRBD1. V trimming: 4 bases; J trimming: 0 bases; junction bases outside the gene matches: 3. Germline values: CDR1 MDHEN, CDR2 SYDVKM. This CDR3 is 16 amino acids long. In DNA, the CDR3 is TGTGCCAGCAGTTCGGACAGGGGGAATAGCAATCAGCCCCAGCATTTT. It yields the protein CASSSDRGNSNQPQHF. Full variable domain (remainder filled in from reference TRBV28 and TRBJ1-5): DVKVTQSSRYLVKRTGEKVFLECVQDMDHENMFWYRQDPGLGLRLIYFSYDVKMKEKGDIPEGYSVSREKKERFSLILESASTNQTSMYLCASSSDRGNSNQPQHFGDGTRLSIL.

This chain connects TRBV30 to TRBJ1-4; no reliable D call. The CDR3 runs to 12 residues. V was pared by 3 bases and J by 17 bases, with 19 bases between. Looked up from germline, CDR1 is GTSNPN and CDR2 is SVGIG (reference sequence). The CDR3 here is CAWSPDSALRFF. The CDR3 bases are TGTGCCTGGAGCCCGGACTCTGCACTGAGATTTTTT. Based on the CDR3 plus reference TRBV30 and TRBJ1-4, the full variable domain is SQTIHQWPATLVQPVGSPLSLECTVEGTSNPNLYWYRQAAGRGLQLLFYSVGIGQISSEVPQNLSASRPQDRQFILSSKKLLLSDSGFYLCAWSPDSALRFFGSGTQLSVL.

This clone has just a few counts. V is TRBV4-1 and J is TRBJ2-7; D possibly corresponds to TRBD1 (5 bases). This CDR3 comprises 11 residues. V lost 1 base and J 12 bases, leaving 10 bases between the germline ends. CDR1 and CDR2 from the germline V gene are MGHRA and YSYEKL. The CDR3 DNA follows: TGCGCCAGCAGCCAAGGAGAGACAGCGTACTTC. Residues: CASSQGETAYF.

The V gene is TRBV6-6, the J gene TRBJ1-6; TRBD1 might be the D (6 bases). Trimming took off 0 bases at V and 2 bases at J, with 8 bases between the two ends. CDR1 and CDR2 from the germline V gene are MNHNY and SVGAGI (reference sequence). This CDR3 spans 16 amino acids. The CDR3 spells CASSYSPGAYNSPLHF. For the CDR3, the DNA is TGTGCCAGCAGTTACTCCCCAGGGGCCTATAATTCACCCCTCCACTTT.

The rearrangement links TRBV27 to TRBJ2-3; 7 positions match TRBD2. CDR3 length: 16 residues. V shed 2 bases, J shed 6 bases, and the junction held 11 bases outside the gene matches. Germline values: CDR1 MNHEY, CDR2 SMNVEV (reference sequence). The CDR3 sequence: CASSLGVGAGMDTQYF. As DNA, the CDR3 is TGTGCCAGCAGTTTAGGTGTTGGAGCGGGAATGGATACGCAGTATTTT.

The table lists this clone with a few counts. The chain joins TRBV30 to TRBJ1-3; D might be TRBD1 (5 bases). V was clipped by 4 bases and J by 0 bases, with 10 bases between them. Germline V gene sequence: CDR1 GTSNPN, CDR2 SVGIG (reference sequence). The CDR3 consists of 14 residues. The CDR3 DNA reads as TGTGCCTGGACAAGGGGTAACTCTGGAAACACCATATATTTT. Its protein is CAWTRGNSGNTIYF.

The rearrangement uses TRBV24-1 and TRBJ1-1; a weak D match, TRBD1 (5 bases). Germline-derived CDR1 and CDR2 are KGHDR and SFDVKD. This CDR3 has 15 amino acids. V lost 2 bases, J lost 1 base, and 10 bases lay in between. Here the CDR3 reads CATSDSGFKNTEAFF. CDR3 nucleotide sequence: TGTGCCACCAGTGATTCAGGGTTTAAGAACACTGAAGCTTTCTTT.

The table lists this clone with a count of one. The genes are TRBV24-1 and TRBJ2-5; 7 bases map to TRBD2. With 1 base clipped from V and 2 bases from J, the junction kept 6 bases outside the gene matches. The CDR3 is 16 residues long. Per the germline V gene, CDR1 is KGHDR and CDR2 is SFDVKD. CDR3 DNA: TGTGCCACCAGTGATTTAAGCGGGGCGGGACAAGAGACCCAGTACTTC. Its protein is CATSDLSGAGQETQYF.

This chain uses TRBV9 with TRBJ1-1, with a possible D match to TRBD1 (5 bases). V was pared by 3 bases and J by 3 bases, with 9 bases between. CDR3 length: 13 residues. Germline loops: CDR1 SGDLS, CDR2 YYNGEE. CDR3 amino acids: CASSGRVDTEAFF. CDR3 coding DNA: TGTGCCAGCAGCGGCAGGGTGGACACTGAAGCTTTCTTT.

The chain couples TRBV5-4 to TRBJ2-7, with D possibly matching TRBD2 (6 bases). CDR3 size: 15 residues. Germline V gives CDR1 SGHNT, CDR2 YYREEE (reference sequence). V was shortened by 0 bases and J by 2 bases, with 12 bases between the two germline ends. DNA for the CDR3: TGTGCCAGCAGCTTGGCCAGCGGGTCCGCCTACGAGCAGTACTTC. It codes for CASSLASGSAYEQYF.

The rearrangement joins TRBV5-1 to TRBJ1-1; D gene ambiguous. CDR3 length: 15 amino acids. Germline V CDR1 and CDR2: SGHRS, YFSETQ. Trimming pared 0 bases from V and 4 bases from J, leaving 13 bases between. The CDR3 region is CASSLGGMGITEAFF. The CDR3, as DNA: TGCGCCAGCAGCTTGGGAGGGATGGGTATCACTGAAGCTTTCTTT.

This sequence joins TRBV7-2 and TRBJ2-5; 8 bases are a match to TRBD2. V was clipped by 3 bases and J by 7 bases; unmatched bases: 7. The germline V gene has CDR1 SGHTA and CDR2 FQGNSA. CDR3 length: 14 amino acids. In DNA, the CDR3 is TGTGCCAGCAGCTTGACTAGCGCCTCAGGGACCCAGTACTTC. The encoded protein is CASSLTSASGTQYF.

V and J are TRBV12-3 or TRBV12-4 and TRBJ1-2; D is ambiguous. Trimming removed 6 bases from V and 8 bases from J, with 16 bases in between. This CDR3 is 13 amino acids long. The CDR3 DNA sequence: TGTGCCAGCAGCCCTGGGCCGTACCTCGGCTACACCTTC. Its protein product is CASSPGPYLGYTF.

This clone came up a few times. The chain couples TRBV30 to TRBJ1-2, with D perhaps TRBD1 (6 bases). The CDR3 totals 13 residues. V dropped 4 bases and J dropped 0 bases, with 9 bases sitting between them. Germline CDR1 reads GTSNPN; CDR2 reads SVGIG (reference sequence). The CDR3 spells CAWIGQSNYGYTF. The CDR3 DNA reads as TGTGCCTGGATCGGACAGTCTAACTATGGCTACACCTTC.

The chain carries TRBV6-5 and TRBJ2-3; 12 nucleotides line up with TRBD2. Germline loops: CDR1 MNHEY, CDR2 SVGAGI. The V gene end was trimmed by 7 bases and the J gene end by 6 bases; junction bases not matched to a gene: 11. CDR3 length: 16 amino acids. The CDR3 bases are TGTGCCAGCACTTATAGTGGCGGGACTAGCGGGGATACGCAGTATTTT. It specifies CASTYSGGTSGDTQYF.

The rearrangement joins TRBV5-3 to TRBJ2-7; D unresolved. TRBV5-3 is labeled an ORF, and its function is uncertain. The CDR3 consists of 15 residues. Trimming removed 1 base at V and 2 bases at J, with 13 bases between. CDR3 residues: CARSLIRVSPYEQYF. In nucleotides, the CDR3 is TGTGCCAGAAGCTTGATTCGGGTCTCTCCCTACGAGCAGTACTTC.

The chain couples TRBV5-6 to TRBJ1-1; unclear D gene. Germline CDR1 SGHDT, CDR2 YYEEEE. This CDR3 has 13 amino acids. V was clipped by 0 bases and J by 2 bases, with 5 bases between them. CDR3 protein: CASSLASNTEAFF. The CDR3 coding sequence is TGTGCCAGCAGCTTGGCTAGTAACACTGAAGCTTTCTTT.

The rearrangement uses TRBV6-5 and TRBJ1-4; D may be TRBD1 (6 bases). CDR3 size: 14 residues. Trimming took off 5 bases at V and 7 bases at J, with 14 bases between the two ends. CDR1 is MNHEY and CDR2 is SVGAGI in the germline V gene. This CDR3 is CASSTTGFGEKLFF. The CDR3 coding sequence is TGTGCCAGCAGTACTACAGGGTTCGGTGAAAAACTGTTTTTT.

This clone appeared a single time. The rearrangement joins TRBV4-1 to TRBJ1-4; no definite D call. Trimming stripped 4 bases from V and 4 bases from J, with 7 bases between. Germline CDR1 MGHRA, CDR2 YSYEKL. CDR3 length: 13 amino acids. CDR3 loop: CASSLADNEKLFF. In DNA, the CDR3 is TGCGCCAGCAGCCTCGCGGATAATGAAAAACTGTTTTTT.